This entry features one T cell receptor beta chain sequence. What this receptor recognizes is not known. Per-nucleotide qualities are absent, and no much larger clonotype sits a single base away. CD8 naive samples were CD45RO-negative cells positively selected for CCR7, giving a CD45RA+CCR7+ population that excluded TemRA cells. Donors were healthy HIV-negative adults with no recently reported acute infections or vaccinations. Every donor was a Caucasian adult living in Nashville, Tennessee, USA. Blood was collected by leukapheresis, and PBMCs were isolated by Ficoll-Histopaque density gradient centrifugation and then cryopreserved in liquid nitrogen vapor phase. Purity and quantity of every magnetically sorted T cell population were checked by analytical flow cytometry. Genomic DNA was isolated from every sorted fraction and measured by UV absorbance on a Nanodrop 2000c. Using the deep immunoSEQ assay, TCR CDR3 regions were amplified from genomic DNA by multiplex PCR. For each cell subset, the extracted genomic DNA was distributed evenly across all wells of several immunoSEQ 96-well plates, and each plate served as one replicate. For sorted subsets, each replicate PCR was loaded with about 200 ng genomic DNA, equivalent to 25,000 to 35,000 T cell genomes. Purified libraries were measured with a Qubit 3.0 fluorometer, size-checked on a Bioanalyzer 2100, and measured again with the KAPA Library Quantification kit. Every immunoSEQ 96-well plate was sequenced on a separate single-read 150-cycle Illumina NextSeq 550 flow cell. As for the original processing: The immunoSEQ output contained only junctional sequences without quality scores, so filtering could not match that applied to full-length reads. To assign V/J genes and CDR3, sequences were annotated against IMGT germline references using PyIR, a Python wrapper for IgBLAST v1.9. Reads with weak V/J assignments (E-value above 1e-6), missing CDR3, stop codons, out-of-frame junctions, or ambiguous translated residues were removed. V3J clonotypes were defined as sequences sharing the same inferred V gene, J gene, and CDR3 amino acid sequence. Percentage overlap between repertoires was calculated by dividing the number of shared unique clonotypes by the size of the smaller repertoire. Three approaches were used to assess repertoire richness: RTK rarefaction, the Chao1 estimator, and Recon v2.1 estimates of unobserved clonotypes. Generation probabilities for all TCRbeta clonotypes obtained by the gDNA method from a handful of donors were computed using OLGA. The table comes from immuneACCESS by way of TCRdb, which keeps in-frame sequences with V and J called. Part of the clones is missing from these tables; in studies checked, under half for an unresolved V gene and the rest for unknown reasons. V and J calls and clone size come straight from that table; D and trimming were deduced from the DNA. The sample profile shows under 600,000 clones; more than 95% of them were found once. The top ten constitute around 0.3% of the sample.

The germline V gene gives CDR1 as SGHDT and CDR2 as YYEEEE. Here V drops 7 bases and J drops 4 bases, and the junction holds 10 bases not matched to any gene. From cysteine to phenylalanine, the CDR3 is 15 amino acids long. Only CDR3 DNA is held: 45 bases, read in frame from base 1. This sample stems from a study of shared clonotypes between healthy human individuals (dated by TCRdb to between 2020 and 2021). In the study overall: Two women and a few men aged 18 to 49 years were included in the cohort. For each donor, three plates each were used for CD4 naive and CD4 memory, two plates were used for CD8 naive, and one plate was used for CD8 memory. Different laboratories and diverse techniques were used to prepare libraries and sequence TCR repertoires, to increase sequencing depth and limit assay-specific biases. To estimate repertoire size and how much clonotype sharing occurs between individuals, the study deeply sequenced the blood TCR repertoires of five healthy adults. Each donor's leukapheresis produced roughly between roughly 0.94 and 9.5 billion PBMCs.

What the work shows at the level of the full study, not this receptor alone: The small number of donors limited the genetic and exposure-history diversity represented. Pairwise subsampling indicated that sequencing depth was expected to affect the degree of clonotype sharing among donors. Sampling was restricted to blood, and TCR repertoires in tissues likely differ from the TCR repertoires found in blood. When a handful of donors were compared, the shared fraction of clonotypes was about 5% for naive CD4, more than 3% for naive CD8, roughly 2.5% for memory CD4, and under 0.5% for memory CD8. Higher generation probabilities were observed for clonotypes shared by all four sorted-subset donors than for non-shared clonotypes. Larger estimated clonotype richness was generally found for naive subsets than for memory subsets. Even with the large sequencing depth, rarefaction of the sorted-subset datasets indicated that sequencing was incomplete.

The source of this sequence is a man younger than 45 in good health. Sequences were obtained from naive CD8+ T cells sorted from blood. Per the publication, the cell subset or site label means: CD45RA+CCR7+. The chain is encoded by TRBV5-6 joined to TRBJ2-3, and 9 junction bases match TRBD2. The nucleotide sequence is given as TGTGCCAGCCGTTCCTGGGGCGGGAGGGCAGATACGCAGTATTTT. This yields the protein CASRSWGGRADTQYF. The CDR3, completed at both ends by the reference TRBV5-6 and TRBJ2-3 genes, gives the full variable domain DAGVTQSPTHLIKTRGQQVTLRCSPKSGHDTVSWYQQALGQGPQFIFQYYEEEERQRGNFPDRFSGHQFPNYSSELNVNALLLGDSALYLCASRSWGGRADTQYFGPGTRLTVL.